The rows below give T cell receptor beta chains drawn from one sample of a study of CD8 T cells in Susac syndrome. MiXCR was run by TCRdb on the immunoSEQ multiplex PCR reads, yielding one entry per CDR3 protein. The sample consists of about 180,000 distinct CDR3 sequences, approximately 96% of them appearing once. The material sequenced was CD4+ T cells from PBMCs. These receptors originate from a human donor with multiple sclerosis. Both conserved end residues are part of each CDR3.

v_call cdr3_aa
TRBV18 CASSPVNSPLHF
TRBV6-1 CASSDGMWAGNTIYF
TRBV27 CASSFVPPRQPYNEQFF
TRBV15 CATSRDKSYEQYF
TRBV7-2 CASSLSSNQPQHF
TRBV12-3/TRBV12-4 CASSFKAYEQYF
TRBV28 CASSGPETQYF
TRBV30 CAWVYSGRAFF
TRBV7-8 CASSLDNSFEQFF
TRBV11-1 CASSGDGDYGYTF